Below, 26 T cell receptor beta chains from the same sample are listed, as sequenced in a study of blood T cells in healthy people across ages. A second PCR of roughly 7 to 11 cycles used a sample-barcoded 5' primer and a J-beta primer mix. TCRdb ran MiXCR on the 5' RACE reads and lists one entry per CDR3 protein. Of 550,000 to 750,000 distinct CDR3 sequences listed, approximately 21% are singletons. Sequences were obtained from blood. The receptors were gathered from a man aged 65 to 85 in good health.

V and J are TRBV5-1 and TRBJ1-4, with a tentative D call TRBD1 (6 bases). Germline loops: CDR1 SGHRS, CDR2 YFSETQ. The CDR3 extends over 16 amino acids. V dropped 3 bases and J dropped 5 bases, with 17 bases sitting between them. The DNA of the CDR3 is TGCGCCAGCAGCTCAGGGCTACAGGGCGGCAATGAAAAACTGTTTTTT. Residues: CASSSGLQGGNEKLFF.

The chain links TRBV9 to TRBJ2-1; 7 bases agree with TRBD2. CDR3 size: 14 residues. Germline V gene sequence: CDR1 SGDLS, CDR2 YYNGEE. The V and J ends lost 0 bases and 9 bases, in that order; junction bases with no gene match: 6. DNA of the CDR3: TGTGCCAGCAGCGTAGGGCTAGCGGTGGGTGAGCAGTTCTTC. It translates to CASSVGLAVGEQFF.

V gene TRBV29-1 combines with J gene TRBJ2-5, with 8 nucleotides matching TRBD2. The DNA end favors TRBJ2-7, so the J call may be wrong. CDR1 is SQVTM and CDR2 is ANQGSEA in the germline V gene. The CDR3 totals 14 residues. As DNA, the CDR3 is TGCAGCGGGCGGACTAGCCTAGAACCCTACGAGCAGTACTTC. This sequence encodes CSGRTSLEPYEQYF.

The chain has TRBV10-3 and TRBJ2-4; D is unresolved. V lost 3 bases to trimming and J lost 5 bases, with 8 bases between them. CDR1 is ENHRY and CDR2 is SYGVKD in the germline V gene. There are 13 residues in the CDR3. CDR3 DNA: TGTGCCATCAGTGACGGGCCCGAAAACATTCAGTACTTC. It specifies CAISDGPENIQYF.

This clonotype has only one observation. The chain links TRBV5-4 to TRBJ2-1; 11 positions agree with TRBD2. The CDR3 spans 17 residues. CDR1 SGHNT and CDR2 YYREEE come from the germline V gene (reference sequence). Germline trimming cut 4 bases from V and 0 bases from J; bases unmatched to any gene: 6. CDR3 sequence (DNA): TGTGCCAGCAGCCCTGGGACTAGCGGTCCCTCCTACAATGAGCAGTTCTTC. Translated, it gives CASSPGTSGPSYNEQFF.

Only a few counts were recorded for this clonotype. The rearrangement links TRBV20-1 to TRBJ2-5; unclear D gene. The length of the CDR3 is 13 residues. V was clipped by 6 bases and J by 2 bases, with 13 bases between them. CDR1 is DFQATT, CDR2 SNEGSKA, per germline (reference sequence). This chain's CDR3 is CSAIPHGQETQYF. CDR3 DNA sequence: TGCAGTGCCATACCCCACGGGCAAGAGACCCAGTACTTC.

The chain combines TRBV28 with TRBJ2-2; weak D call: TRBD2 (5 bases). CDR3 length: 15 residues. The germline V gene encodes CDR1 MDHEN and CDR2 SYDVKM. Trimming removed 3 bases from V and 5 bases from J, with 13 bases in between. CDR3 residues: CASSFSWRGTGELFF. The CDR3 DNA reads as TGTGCCAGCAGTTTCTCCTGGCGAGGGACCGGGGAGCTGTTTTTT.

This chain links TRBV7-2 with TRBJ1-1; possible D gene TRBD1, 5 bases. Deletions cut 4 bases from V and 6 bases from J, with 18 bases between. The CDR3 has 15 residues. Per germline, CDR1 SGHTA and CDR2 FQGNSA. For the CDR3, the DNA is TGTGCCAGCAGCTCAATCGACGGGGGGGTCTCTGAAGCTTTCTTT. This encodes CASSSIDGGVSEAFF.

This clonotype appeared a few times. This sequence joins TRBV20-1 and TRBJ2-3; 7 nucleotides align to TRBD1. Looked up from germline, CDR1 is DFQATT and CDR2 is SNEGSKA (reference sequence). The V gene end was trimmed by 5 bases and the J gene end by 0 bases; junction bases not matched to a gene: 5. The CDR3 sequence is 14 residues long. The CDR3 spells CSAPPGQSTDTQYF. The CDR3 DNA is TGCAGTGCTCCCCCGGGACAGAGCACAGATACGCAGTATTTT.

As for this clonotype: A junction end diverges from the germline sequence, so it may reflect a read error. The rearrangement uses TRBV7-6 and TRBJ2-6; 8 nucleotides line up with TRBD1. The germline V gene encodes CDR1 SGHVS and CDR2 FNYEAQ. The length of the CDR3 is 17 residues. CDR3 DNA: TGTGCCGGCAGCGCCGGACAGGGCAACTCTGGGGCCAACGTCCTGACTTTC. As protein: CAGSAGQGNSGANVLTF.

This CDR3 reads CASSSPRLSAEQFF. The CDR3 DNA sequence: TGTGCCAGCAGCTCACCCCGACTTTCGGCTGAGCAGTTCTTC. The V and J genes are TRBV7-3 and TRBJ2-1; D ambiguous. Germline CDR1 SGHTA, CDR2 FQGTGA. The V and J ends lost 4 bases and 9 bases respectively, with 16 bases between them. The CDR3 runs 14 residues.

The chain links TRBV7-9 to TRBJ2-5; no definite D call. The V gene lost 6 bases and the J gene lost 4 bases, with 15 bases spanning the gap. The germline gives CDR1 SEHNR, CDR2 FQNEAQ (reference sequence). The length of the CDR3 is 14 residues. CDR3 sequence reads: CASRKGNSVETQYF. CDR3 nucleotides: TGTGCCAGCAGGAAAGGGAATTCGGTAGAGACCCAGTACTTC.

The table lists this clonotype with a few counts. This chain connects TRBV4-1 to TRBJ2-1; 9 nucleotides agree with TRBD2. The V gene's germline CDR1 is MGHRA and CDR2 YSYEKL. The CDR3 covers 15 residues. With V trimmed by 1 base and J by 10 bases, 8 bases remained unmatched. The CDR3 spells CASSQVKRGAREQFF. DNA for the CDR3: TGCGCCAGCAGCCAAGTAAAGCGGGGGGCTAGGGAGCAGTTCTTC.

CDR3 in amino acids: CASSLGVGTKFEAFF. The CDR3 DNA is TGTGCCAGCAGCTTAGGGGTCGGGACGAAGTTTGAAGCTTTCTTT. This chain connects TRBV11-2 to TRBJ1-1; TRBD1 is a possible D gene (5 bases). In germline, CDR1 is SGHAT, CDR2 FQNNGV. This CDR3 has 15 amino acids. Between the trimmed V and J ends, which lost 1 base and 7 bases, there was a span of 16 bases.

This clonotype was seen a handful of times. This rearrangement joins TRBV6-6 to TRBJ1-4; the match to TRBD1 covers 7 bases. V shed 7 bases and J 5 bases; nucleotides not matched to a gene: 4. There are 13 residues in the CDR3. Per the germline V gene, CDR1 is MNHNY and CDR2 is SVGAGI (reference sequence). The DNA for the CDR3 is TGTGCCAGCAATCACAGGGGAAATGAAAAACTGTTTTTT. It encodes CASNHRGNEKLFF.

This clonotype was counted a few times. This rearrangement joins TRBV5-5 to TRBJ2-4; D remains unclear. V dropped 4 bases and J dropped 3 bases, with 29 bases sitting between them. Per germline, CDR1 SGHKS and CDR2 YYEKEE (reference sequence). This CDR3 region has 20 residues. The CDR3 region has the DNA TGTGCCAGCAGCCATTTACCTCAAGACATAACCCTTAGAGACAAAAACATTCAGTACTTC. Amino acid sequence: CASSHLPQDITLRDKNIQYF.

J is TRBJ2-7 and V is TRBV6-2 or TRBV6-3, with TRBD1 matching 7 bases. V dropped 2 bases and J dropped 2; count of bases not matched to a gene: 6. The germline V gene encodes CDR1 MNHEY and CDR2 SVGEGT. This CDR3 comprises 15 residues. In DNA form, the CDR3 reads TGTGCCAGCAGTTACCTGCAGGGGGTTACCTACGAGCAGTACTTC. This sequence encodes CASSYLQGVTYEQYF.

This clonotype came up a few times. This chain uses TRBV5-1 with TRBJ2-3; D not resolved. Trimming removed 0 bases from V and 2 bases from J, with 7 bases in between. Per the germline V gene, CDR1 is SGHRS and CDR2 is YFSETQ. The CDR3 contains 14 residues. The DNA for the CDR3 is TGCGCCAGCAGCTTGGTCGGCTTCACAGATACGCAGTATTTT. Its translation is CASSLVGFTDTQYF.

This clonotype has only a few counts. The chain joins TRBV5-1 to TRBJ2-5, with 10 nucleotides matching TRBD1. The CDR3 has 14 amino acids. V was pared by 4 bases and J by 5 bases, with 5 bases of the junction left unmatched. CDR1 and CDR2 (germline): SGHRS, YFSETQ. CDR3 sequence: CASSKGQGKETQYF. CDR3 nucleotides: TGCGCCAGCAGCAAGGGACAGGGGAAGGAGACCCAGTACTTC. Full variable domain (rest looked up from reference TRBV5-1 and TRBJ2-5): KAGVTQTPRYLIKTRGQQVTLSCSPISGHRSVSWYQQTPGQGLQFLFEYFSETQRNKGNFPGRFSGRQFSNSRSEMNVSTLELGDSALYLCASSKGQGKETQYFGPGTRLLVL.

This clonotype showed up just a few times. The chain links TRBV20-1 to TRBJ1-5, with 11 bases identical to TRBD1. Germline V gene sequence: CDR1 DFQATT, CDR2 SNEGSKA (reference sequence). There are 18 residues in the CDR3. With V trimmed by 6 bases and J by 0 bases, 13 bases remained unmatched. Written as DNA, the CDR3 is TGCAGTGCGGCGACCTGGGACAGGGGGATTCATAGCAATCAGCCCCAGCATTTT. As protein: CSAATWDRGIHSNQPQHF.

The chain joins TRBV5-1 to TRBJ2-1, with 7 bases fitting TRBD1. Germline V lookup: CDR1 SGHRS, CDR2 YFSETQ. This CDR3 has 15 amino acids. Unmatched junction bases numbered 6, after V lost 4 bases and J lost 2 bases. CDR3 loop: CASSAPDRAYNEQFF. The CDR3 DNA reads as TGCGCCAGCAGCGCCCCAGACAGGGCCTACAATGAGCAGTTCTTC.

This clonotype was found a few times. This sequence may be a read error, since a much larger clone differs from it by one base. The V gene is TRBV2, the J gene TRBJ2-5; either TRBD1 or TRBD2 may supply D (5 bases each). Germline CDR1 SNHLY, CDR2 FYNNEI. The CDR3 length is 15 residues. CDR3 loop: CANSRPGPGMETQYF. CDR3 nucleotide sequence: TGTGCCAACAGTCGACCGGGACCGGGAATGGAGACCCAGTACTTC.

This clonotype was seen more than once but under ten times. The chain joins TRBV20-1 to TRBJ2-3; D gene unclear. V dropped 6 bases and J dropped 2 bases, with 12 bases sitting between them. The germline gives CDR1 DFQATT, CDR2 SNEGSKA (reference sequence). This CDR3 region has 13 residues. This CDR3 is CSAPTTVTDTQYF. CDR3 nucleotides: TGCAGTGCCCCAACGACCGTCACAGATACGCAGTATTTT.

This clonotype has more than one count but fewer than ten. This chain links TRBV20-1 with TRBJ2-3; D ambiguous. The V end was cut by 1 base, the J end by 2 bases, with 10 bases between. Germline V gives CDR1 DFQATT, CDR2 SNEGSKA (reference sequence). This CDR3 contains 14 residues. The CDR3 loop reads CSARVQADTDTQYF. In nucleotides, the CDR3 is TGCAGTGCTAGAGTTCAGGCTGACACAGATACGCAGTATTTT.

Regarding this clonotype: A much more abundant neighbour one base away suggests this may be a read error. The CDR3 sequence: CASSLSLAPGELFF. Written as DNA, the CDR3 is TGTGCCAGCAGTTTATCTCTAGCCCCCGGGGAGCTGTTTTTT. The chain uses TRBV28 and TRBJ2-2, with TRBD2 as a possible D gene (5 bases). Trimming removed 1 base from V and 6 bases from J, with 9 bases in between. Germline assignment: CDR1 MDHEN and CDR2 SYDVKM. The CDR3 sequence is 14 residues long.

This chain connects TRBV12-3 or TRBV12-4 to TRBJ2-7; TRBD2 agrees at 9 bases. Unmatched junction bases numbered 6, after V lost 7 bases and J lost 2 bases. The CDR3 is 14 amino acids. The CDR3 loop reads CASTRTSATYEQYF. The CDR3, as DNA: TGTGCCAGCACCAGGACTAGCGCGACCTACGAGCAGTACTTC.